The clone carrying this T cell receptor (beta chain) showed up many times. The CDR3 is made up of 14 amino acids. Germline V CDR1 and CDR2: SQVTM, ANQGSEA. The V end lost 5 bases, the J end lost 1 base, and 14 bases lay between the germline ends. The source of the sample is a study of Graves' ophthalmopathy and Graves' hyperthyroidism. The study enrolled ophthalmopathy donors with moderate-to-severe activity, CAS ≥3, NOSPECS ≥4 and duration under 3 months. Amplification targeted the TCR beta CDR3 regions, with RNA transcripts as the source material. RT-PCR was first run with HTBI primers, then multiplex PCR in a second round. TCRdb reprocessed the multiplex PCR reads via MiXCR and lists one record per CDR3 protein. The profile shows some 400,000 distinct CDR3 sequences, about a sixth of them singletons.

V usage is TRBV29-1 and J usage is TRBJ1-2, with a possible D match to TRBD1 (5 bases). Input material: peripheral blood. This TCR was recovered from a woman between 18 and 29 years old with Graves' ophthalmopathy. CDR3 in DNA: TGCAGCGTTACAACGCAGAGGGGTAACTATGGCTACACCTTC. Protein product: CSVTTQRGNYGYTF.